The source of this TCR beta chain is a study of long-term antiretroviral therapy in people with HIV. Trimming took 2 bases from V and 1 from J, leaving 5 bases between them. Germline CDR1 and CDR2: KGHSH and LQKENI. The CDR3 contains 13 residues. Survey-level resolution applied to immunoSEQ assay v3.0. Each sample had sequencing targeting 40,000-50,000 T-cell genomes. Here immunoSEQ multiplex PCR was the method, and the copy in TCRdb shows in-frame clones only, minus some. The sample lists 25,000 to 30,000 clones, about 83% occurring once. Sequenced here: unsorted PBMCs, sampled 4.8 to 5 years after starting antiretroviral therapy. The source is a man aged 40-49 years with HIV. The chain joins TRBV18 to TRBJ2-5; no clear D. The CDR3 coding sequence is TGTGCCAGCTCACCAGAACTCCAAGAGACCCAGTACTTC. It codes for CASSPELQETQYF. The full variable domain, in which reference TRBV18 and TRBJ2-5 provide the parts outside the CDR3, is NAGVMQNPRHLVRRRGQEARLRCSPMKGHSHVYWYRQLPEEGLKFMVYLQKENIIDESGMPKERFSAEFPKEGPSILRIQQVVRGDSAAYFCASSPELQETQYFGPGTRLLVL.